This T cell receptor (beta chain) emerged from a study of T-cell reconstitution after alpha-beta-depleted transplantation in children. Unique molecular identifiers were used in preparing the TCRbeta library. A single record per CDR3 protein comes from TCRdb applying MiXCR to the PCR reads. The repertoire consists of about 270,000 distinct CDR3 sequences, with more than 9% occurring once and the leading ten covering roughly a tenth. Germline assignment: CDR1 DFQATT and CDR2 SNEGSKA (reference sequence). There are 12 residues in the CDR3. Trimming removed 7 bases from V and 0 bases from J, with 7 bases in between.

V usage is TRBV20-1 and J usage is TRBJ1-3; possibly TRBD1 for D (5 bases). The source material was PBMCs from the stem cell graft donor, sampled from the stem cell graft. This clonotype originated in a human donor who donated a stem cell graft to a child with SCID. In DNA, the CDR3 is TGCAGTGGGGGGGGCTCTGGAAACACCATATATTTT. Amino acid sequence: CSGGGSGNTIYF.